Listed below are T cell receptor beta chains from one sample, sequenced in a study of beta chain features in type 1 diabetes. Here immunoSEQ multiplex PCR was the method, and the copy in TCRdb shows in-frame clones only, minus some. The data hold about 930,000 clones, with roughly 15% observed a single time. Sequencing input: naive CD4+ T cells from blood. These receptors came from a woman aged 18-29 years in good health. Both conserved end residues are part of each CDR3. Fields, in order: D gene, V gene, J gene, clone size, CDR3 DNA, CDR3 protein. D genes are given only for firm matches. Some rows have no size entry. The others give once, few or many, or a class for an expanded clone.

>NA|TRBV7-9|TRBJ2-1|NA
TGTGCCAGCAGCCCACGAGGTTCGGAGCTACGACAGGCATTCTTC
CASSPRGSELRQAFF
>TRBD1|TRBV6-6|TRBJ2-1|NA
TGTGCCAGCAGACGGGACAGGGGGACGAGCTACAATGAGCAGTTCTTC
CASRRDRGTSYNEQFF
>NA|TRBV6-5|TRBJ2-2|once
TGTGCCAGCAGTTCCGGACTAACGAACACCGGGGAGCTGTTTTTT
CASSSGLTNTGELFF
>NA|TRBV25-1|TRBJ2-7|few
TGTGCCAGCAGTGGCAGTCTTGGGACACTCTACGAGCAGTACTTC
CASSGSLGTLYEQYF
>NA|TRBV5-1|TRBJ2-6|NA
TGCGCCAGCAGCTTGACCTCTGGGTCTGGGGCCAACGTCCTGACTTTC
CASSLTSGSGANVLTF
>NA|TRBV6-5|TRBJ1-1|NA
TGTGCCAGCAGCTTACAAGACCCGGACACTGAAGCTTTCTTT
CASSLQDPDTEAFF
>NA|TRBV7-8|TRBJ2-2|NA
TGTGCCAGCAGCTTGGTACGCGCGAACACCGGGGAGCTGTTTTTT
CASSLVRANTGELFF
>NA|TRBV15|TRBJ2-7|few
TGTGCCACCAGCAGAGCGCTGGTTACAAGCTCCTACGAGCAGTACTTC
CATSRALVTSSYEQYF
>NA|TRBV7-2|TRBJ2-5|NA
TGTGCCAGCAGCTTACCTCATTCGGAGACCCAGTACTTC
CASSLPHSETQYF
>NA|TRBV28|TRBJ2-1|many
TGTGCCAGCACCCTACCCGCGTCTAATGAGCAGTTCTTC
CASTLPASNEQFF
>TRBD2|TRBV5-1|TRBJ2-1|NA
TGCGCCAGCAGCTTATCTAGCGGGAGATTCATAAATGAGCAGTTCTTC
CASSLSSGRFINEQFF
>TRBD2|TRBV7-8|TRBJ2-5|NA
TGTGCCAGCAGCACTAGGATTCCTAGGGCGGGAGATAGAGAGACCCAGTACTTC
CASSTRIPRAGDRETQYF
>NA|TRBV5-4|TRBJ2-5|NA
TGTGCCAGCAGCTTGGGGGCCGACCCGGAGACCCAGTACTTC
CASSLGADPETQYF
>NA|TRBV9|TRBJ1-3|few
TGTGCCAGCAGCGTAGGAAATTGGGCTGGAAACACCATATATTTT
CASSVGNWAGNTIYF
>TRBD2|TRBV7-8|TRBJ2-1|NA
TGTGCCAGCAGCTTAGGGTCTAGCGGGACCAATATCAATGAGCAGTTCTTC
CASSLGSSGTNINEQFF
>NA|TRBV5-4|TRBJ2-7|NA
TGTGCCAGCAGCTTGTCGCCCCTAGAGGTTTACGAGCAGTACTTC
CASSLSPLEVYEQYF
>NA|TRBV5-1|TRBJ2-2|NA
TGCGCCAGCGGTCCAACTAGCATCATCGCCGGGGAGCTGTTTTTT
CASGPTSIIAGELFF
>NA|TRBV6-5|TRBJ2-1|few
TGTGCCAGCCGGCCGACGAGTTGGAATGAGCAGTTCTTC
CASRPTSWNEQFF
>TRBD2|TRBV19|TRBJ2-1|few
TGTGCCAGTAGCGAACTAGCGGGAGTGTGGAATGAGCAGTTCTTC
CASSELAGVWNEQFF
>NA|TRBV19|TRBJ1-1|few
TGTGCCAGTAATCCAGACAGCCAGAACACTGAAGCTTTCTTT
CASNPDSQNTEAFF
>NA|TRBV19|TRBJ1-3|NA
TGTGCCAGTAGTATAGCTCCGGCGGCTGGAAACACCATATATTTT
CASSIAPAAGNTIYF
>TRBD1|TRBV28|TRBJ2-1|few
TGTGCCAGCAGTTCCCATGGACAGGGCTACAATGAGCAGTTCTTC
CASSSHGQGYNEQFF
>NA|TRBV10-3|TRBJ1-1|few
TGTGCCATCAGTGAGTTGTCTAACACTGAAGCTTTCTTT
CAISELSNTEAFF
>NA|TRBV5-1|TRBJ2-1|few
TGCGCCAGCAGCTTTTCGCTCAGGGTGTCCTACAATGAGCAGTTCTTC
CASSFSLRVSYNEQFF
>NA|TRBV7-2|TRBJ2-3|few
TGTGCCAGCAGCCAAGGGTCCAATACAGATACGCAGTATTTT
CASSQGSNTDTQYF
>NA|TRBV28|TRBJ1-1|few
TGTGCCAGCAGTTACATACTCAACACTGAAGCTTTCTTT
CASSYILNTEAFF
>NA|TRBV15|TRBJ2-4|many
TGTGCCACCAGCAGCCGGGACGTCAAAAACATTCAGTACTTC
CATSSRDVKNIQYF
>TRBD2|TRBV19|TRBJ2-1|few
TGTGCCAGTAATCGGGGCGGGAGTGGGGATGAGCAGTTCTTC
CASNRGGSGDEQFF
>NA|TRBV11-2|TRBJ2-7|few
TGTGCCAGCAGCTTAGATCTAACAGGCAGCTCCTACGAGCAGTACTTC
CASSLDLTGSSYEQYF
>TRBD1|TRBV18|TRBJ1-5|NA
TGTGCCAGCTCCCCAGGACAGGGGGATCAGCCCCAGCATTTT
CASSPGQGDQPQHF
>TRBD1|TRBV5-6|TRBJ2-2|NA
TGTGCCAGCAGCTACCTGGACAGGGTGGCGGTCCGGGGGGAGCTGTTTTTT
CASSYLDRVAVRGELFF
>NA|TRBV28|TRBJ1-4|few
TGTGCCAGCAGTCCTTCCCCCTGGCGCCAGAATAATGAAAAACTGTTTTTT
CASSPSPWRQNNEKLFF
>NA|TRBV28|TRBJ2-3|few
TGTGCCAGCAGTTTCCCCCCTGGGACAGATACGCAGTATTTT
CASSFPPGTDTQYF
>TRBD2|TRBV10-3|TRBJ2-3|few
TGTGCCATCAGTGAGTCGATGCGCGGGAGGGCGCAGTATTTT
CAISESMRGRAQYF
>NA|TRBV7-2|TRBJ2-2|NA
TGTGCCAGCAGCTTCGGGGGCCCGGTCACCGGGGAGCTGTTTTTT
CASSFGGPVTGELFF
>NA|TRBV5-1|TRBJ2-1|few
TGCGCCAGCAGCCTTAGCGGATTGGCCTACAATGAGCAGTTCTTC
CASSLSGLAYNEQFF
>NA|TRBV4-2|TRBJ2-1|NA
TGTGCCAGCAGCCAATACGGTGGTCAGCAGTTCTTC
CASSQYGGQQFF